The 15 T cell receptor beta chains given below trace back to one sample, sequenced in a study of blood T cells in healthy people across ages. Through a sample-barcoded 5' primer and a J-beta primer mix, a second PCR was run for about 6 to 11 cycles. Via MiXCR, TCRdb re-called the 5' RACE reads, giving one row per CDR3 protein. The sample includes roughly 1,700,000 distinct CDR3 sequences, 25% to 30% of them seen just once. Sequencing was performed on blood. The source is a woman in her twenties or thirties in good health.

This clonotype has just a few counts. The rearrangement links TRBV7-2 to TRBJ2-5; D is ambiguous. The CDR3 sequence is 13 residues long. With 4 bases removed from V and 6 bases from J, the gap between germline ends came to 12 bases. Germline V gene sequence: CDR1 SGHTA, CDR2 FQGNSA. The CDR3 nucleotides read TGTGCCAGCAGCTCCAATCCTGAAAAGACCCAGTACTTC. Amino acid sequence: CASSSNPEKTQYF.

In its sample, this clonotype was seen many times. The rearrangement joins TRBV7-8 to TRBJ2-7; 9 bases are shared with TRBD1. The V gene end was trimmed by 5 bases and the J gene end by 7 bases; junction bases not matched to a gene: 9. In germline, CDR1 is SGHVS, CDR2 FQNEAQ. This CDR3 region has 14 residues. CDR3 region: CASSVRDRVGEQYF. CDR3 in DNA: TGTGCCAGCAGCGTCCGGGACAGGGTGGGTGAGCAGTACTTC.

This clonotype has more than one count but fewer than ten. This chain uses TRBV7-2 with TRBJ1-1, with D unclear. The CDR3 length is 13 residues. V lost 5 bases to trimming and J lost 0 bases, with 7 bases between them. Germline V gives CDR1 SGHTA, CDR2 FQGNSA. As DNA, the CDR3 is TGTGCCAGCAGCCCTCTAATGAACACTGAAGCTTTCTTT. Translating it yields CASSPLMNTEAFF.

The gene calls are TRBV18 and TRBJ2-1; the match to TRBD2 covers 7 bases. The CDR3 is 15 amino acids. CDR1 is KGHSH and CDR2 is LQKENI in the germline V gene. V lost 0 bases, J lost 5 bases, and 4 bases stayed unmatched. CDR3 sequence: CASSPPSAGHNEQFF. CDR3 DNA: TGTGCCAGCTCACCACCATCAGCGGGGCACAATGAGCAGTTCTTC.

The chain carries TRBV9 and TRBJ2-4; 10 nucleotides agree with TRBD1. Germline-derived CDR1 and CDR2 are SGDLS and YYNGEE. The CDR3 has 16 residues. V dropped 3 bases and J dropped 5; count of bases not matched to a gene: 8. The CDR3 sequence: CASSAGVTGGENIQYF. DNA for the CDR3: TGTGCCAGCAGCGCAGGCGTGACAGGGGGCGAAAACATTCAGTACTTC.

This clonotype appeared many times. The chain is built from TRBV12-3 or TRBV12-4 and TRBJ2-7; D is perhaps TRBD1 (6 bases). The ends were cut back, 5 bases at V and 5 bases at J, with 19 bases in the middle. CDR3 length: 15 amino acids. CDR3 in DNA: TGTGCCAGCAGTGCTGCGCGCAGGGGAAGTAACGAGCAGTACTTC. It translates to CASSAARRGSNEQYF.

The chain couples TRBV2 to TRBJ2-1; TRBD2 matches 12 bases. From germline, CDR1 is SNHLY and CDR2 FYNNEI. The length of the CDR3 is 13 residues. The J segment lost 13 bases and the V segment lost 6 bases, leaving 7 bases of the junction unmatched. CDR3 protein: CASSRLAGDLQFF. CDR3 bases: TGTGCCAGCAGCCGACTAGCGGGAGACCTTCAGTTCTTC.

This clonotype came up a few times. The chain carries TRBV3-1 and TRBJ2-1, with a tentative D call TRBD2 (5 bases). The V end lost 3 bases, the J end lost 1 base, and 22 bases lay between the germline ends. This CDR3 is built from 19 residues. CDR1 is LGHDT and CDR2 is YNNKEL in the germline V gene (reference sequence). The CDR3 DNA is TGTGCCAGCAGCCATCAACTCTCCCTTTTACCGGGGTCCTACAATGAGCAGTTCTTC. Translated: CASSHQLSLLPGSYNEQFF.

The CDR3 DNA reads as TGTGCCAGCAGGGGGGGACTAGCGTACAATGAGCAGTTCTTC. This encodes CASRGGLAYNEQFF. The rearrangement links TRBV12-3 or TRBV12-4 to TRBJ2-1, with 10 bases that match TRBD2. The ends lost 6 bases at V and 4 bases at J; junction bases unmatched: 3. This CDR3 spans 14 amino acids.

V and J are TRBV2 and TRBJ2-3; TRBD1 aligns across 9 bases. V dropped 5 bases and J dropped 6; count of bases not matched to a gene: 9. Germline V lookup: CDR1 SNHLY, CDR2 FYNNEI. The CDR3 is made up of 15 amino acids. CDR3 protein: CASSRTGAPVDTQYF. In nucleotides, the CDR3 is TGTGCCAGCAGTCGGACAGGGGCCCCCGTGGATACGCAGTATTTT.

This clonotype was seen more than once but under ten times. This chain links TRBV14 with TRBJ2-1; TRBD2 matches 10 bases. The V gene's germline CDR1 is SGHDN and CDR2 FVKESK. The CDR3 has 18 residues. V shed 6 bases and J 5 bases; nucleotides not matched to a gene: 16. CDR3 coding DNA: TGTGCCAGCAGTCATATCCAGCCGAGCCTAGCGGGGGACAATGAGCAGTTCTTC. Translation: CASSHIQPSLAGDNEQFF.

This clonotype turned up a few times. V and J are TRBV5-1 and TRBJ2-7, with a weak D call TRBD1 (8 bases). Germline V gives CDR1 SGHRS, CDR2 YFSETQ. V dropped 7 bases and J dropped 0 bases, with 26 bases sitting between them. This CDR3 is 18 amino acids long. The chain's CDR3 is CASADGTTGGLPSYEQYF. The CDR3 region has the DNA TGCGCCAGCGCGGATGGGACTACAGGGGGTCTTCCCTCCTACGAGCAGTACTTC.

The sample holds many counts of this clonotype. This rearrangement joins TRBV20-1 to TRBJ2-7, with D possibly being TRBD2 (7 bases). V lost 6 bases and J 1 base, leaving 16 bases between the germline ends. The V gene's germline CDR1 is DFQATT and CDR2 SNEGSKA (reference sequence). The CDR3 covers 14 residues. The CDR3 nucleotides read TGCAGTGCCCGGGGGGCAGGGGCATCCTACGAGCAGTACTTC. Its protein product is CSARGAGASYEQYF.

The V gene is TRBV3-1, the J gene TRBJ2-1; 12 nucleotides align to TRBD2. The junction had 7 bases not matched to a gene; V was cut back by 4 bases and J by 6 bases. This CDR3 is 16 amino acids long. Germline V lookup: CDR1 LGHDT, CDR2 YNNKEL (reference sequence). CDR3 DNA sequence: TGTGCCAGCAGCCCACCCCGACTAGCGGGAGTCAATGAGCAGTTCTTC. Protein sequence: CASSPPRLAGVNEQFF.

This clonotype showed up just once. Mismatch with germline at one junction end may stem from a read error. J is TRBJ1-2 and V is TRBV7-2; D gene ambiguous. The CDR3 spans 13 residues. CDR1 and CDR2 (germline): SGHTA, FQGNSA. The CDR3 region has the DNA TGTGCCAACAGCCCCGGCGGGGTAGGTGGCTACACCTTC. This sequence encodes CANSPGGVGGYTF.